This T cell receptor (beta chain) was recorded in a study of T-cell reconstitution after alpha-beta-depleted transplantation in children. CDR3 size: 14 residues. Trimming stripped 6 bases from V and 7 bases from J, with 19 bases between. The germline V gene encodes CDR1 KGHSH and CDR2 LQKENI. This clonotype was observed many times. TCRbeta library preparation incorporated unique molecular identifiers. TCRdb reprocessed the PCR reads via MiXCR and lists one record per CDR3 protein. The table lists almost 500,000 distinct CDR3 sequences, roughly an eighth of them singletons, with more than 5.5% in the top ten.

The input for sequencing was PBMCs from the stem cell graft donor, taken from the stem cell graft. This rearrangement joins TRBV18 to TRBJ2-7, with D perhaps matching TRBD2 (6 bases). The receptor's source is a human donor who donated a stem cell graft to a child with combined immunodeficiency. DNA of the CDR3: TGTGCCAGCTCCCCCGGACTAAGCCCTTGGGAGCAGTACTTC. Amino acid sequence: CASSPGLSPWEQYF.